The clone carrying this TCR beta chain was seen once. The data were taken from a study of blood T cell repertoires in COVID-19. V was clipped by 3 bases and J by 7 bases, with 12 bases between them. This CDR3 has 13 residues. Germline V lookup: CDR1 ENHRY, CDR2 SYGVKD. The table came from immunoSEQ multiplex PCR; TCRdb's copy has only in-frame clones and leaves some out. The table lists fewer than 250,000 clones, more than 85% of them singletons. The clonotype was recovered from a man between 60 and 70 years old with COVID-19, enrolled during active disease. The gene calls are TRBV10-3 and TRBJ1-1; D may be TRBD1 (6 bases). Sequencing was performed on peripheral blood. DNA of the CDR3: TGTGCCATCAGTGAAATCCTACAGGGTGAAGCTTTCTTT. Translating gives CAISEILQGEAFF.